The 27 T cell receptor beta chains reported below all come from one sample, sequenced in a study of T-cell memory formation after mild COVID-19. One entry per CDR3 protein, called by TCRdb with MiXCR from the 5' RACE reads. The sample holds around 210,000 distinct CDR3 sequences, just over 9.5% seen once. Sequenced sample: PBMCs or a T cell subset sorted from them (not recorded which). Receptors originate from a man between 18 and 29 years old who had mild COVID-19 (a few samples of this study predate the infection). Cell type and time point are not known.

At least ten counts were recorded for this clonotype. In DNA form, the CDR3 reads TGTGCCAGCAGCTTGAGCAGAAGCACAGATACGCAGTATTTT. It specifies CASSLSRSTDTQYF. The rearrangement links TRBV7-9 to TRBJ2-3; D uncertain. The V gene's germline CDR1 is SEHNR and CDR2 FQNEAQ (reference sequence). CDR3 length equals 14 residues. Trimming removed 3 bases from V and 0 bases from J, with 7 bases in between.

J is TRBJ1-3 and V is TRBV19; weak D call: TRBD1 (5 bases). The germline V and J ends were trimmed by 7 bases and 2 bases, with 12 bases remaining between them. The CDR3 has 14 residues. Germline CDR1 LNHDA, CDR2 SQIVND (reference sequence). Here the CDR3 DNA reads TGTGCCAGTATAGGGGCTGAAGCTGGAAACACCATATATTTT. Its protein is CASIGAEAGNTIYF.

The chain uses TRBV11-2 and TRBJ2-7; TRBD1 matches 8 bases. CDR1 is SGHAT, CDR2 FQNNGV, per germline. This CDR3 has 15 residues. V was clipped by 3 bases and J by 4 bases; unmatched bases: 8. The CDR3 region is CASSFGITGGYEQYV. For the CDR3, the DNA is TGTGCCAGCAGCTTTGGGATTACAGGGGGTTACGAGCAGTACGTC.

The chain recombines TRBV6-2 or TRBV6-3 with TRBJ1-1; D unclear. The CDR3 extends over 14 amino acids. The germline CDR1 and CDR2 sequences are MNHEY and SVGEGT. With 7 bases removed from V and 3 bases from J, the gap between germline ends came to 15 bases. CDR3 coding DNA: TGTGCCAGCACCCAAGAAGAAGGCTACACTGAAGCTTTCTTT. Translated, it gives CASTQEEGYTEAFF.

This clonotype showed up just a few times. This chain joins TRBV3-1 and TRBJ2-1; D gene ambiguous. The length of the CDR3 is 11 residues. Per germline, CDR1 LGHDT and CDR2 YNNKEL (reference sequence). Between the trimmed V and J ends, which lost 2 bases and 9 bases, there was a span of 5 bases. This CDR3 is CASSQMVEQFF. The CDR3 DNA reads TGTGCCAGCAGCCAAATGGTTGAGCAGTTCTTC.

The genes are TRBV20-1 and TRBJ2-5; the D gene could be TRBD1 or TRBD2 (5 bases each). This CDR3 comprises 15 residues. V was cut by 2 bases and J by 5 bases, with 18 bases left in between. Looked up from germline, CDR1 is DFQATT and CDR2 is SNEGSKA (reference sequence). The CDR3 region has the DNA TGCAGTGCTAGATCGGGACGGCTGCAAAGGGAGACCCAGTACTTC. This translates into CSARSGRLQRETQYF.

This clonotype was recorded at least ten times. The chain uses TRBV6-5 and TRBJ1-2; D is perhaps TRBD1 (5 bases). CDR1 is MNHEY, CDR2 SVGAGI, per germline. V lost 3 bases and J lost 5, with 13 bases in between. This CDR3 region has 14 residues. The DNA of the CDR3 is TGTGCCAGCAGTTATGGGGCCAGGGAATATGGCTACACCTTC. Protein: CASSYGAREYGYTF.

This sequence joins TRBV6-5 and TRBJ2-6; D is unresolved. Germline values: CDR1 MNHEY, CDR2 SVGAGI. Deletions cut 2 bases from V and 2 bases from J, with 7 bases between. CDR3 length equals 15 residues. In DNA form, the CDR3 reads TGTGCCAGCAGTTACGGGAAGGCTGGGGCCAACGTCCTGACTTTC. It codes for CASSYGKAGANVLTF.

The sample holds many counts of this clonotype. The V and J genes are TRBV12-3 or TRBV12-4 and TRBJ2-7; TRBD2 aligns across 12 bases. The V gene end was trimmed by 6 bases and the J gene end by 1 base; junction bases not matched to a gene: 10. This CDR3 is 17 amino acids long. CDR3 in amino acids: CASSITPGLAGSYEQYF. The CDR3 region has the DNA TGTGCCAGCAGCATAACTCCGGGACTAGCGGGTTCCTACGAGCAGTACTTC.

This clonotype has ten or more counts. The V gene is TRBV4-2, the J gene TRBJ2-5; 8 bases are shared with TRBD2. The germline CDR1 and CDR2 sequences are LGHNA and YNFKEQ. The CDR3 extends over 17 amino acids. Losses at the gene ends were 8 bases for V and 1 base for J; bases not matched to a gene: 15. CDR3 coding DNA: TGTGCCAGCCGCATGGTATCAGGGCGGGGGGCCCAAGAGACCCAGTACTTC. It codes for CASRMVSGRGAQETQYF.

This clonotype has ten or more counts. The rearrangement joins TRBV6-2 or TRBV6-3 to TRBJ2-5, with D perhaps TRBD2 (5 bases). The CDR3 covers 12 residues. V was trimmed by 6 bases and J by 5 bases, leaving 10 bases between them. Germline V gives CDR1 MNHEY, CDR2 SVGEGT. The CDR3 reads CASSPGLETQYF. The DNA of the CDR3 is TGTGCCAGCAGCCCCGGACTGGAGACCCAGTACTTC.

This chain connects TRBV4-3 to TRBJ2-5, with D possibly called TRBD1 or TRBD2 (5 bases each). The germline V and J ends were trimmed by 0 bases and 1 base, with 15 bases remaining between them. CDR1 LGHNA and CDR2 YSLEER come from the germline V gene. The CDR3 is 17 residues long. The CDR3 sequence is CASSQEYTGRTQETQYF. The CDR3 coding sequence is TGCGCCAGCAGCCAAGAGTATACGGGACGTACCCAAGAGACCCAGTACTTC.

This clonotype has a count of ten or more. V usage is TRBV5-1 and J usage is TRBJ2-1; 7 bases agree with TRBD1. The CDR3 length is 15 residues. The germline gives CDR1 SGHRS, CDR2 YFSETQ. V gave up 3 bases and J gave up 3 bases; unmatched junction bases: 6. The CDR3 spells CASSYGTDVYNEQFF. The CDR3 nucleotides read TGCGCCAGCAGCTACGGGACAGATGTCTACAATGAGCAGTTCTTC.

In this sample, this clonotype turned up a few times. The genes are TRBV7-6 and TRBJ2-2, with D maybe TRBD1 (5 bases). The germline gives CDR1 SGHVS, CDR2 FNYEAQ. The CDR3 runs to 15 residues. Trimming removed 2 bases from V and 1 base from J, with 8 bases in between. CDR3 region: CASSLTTGNTGELFF. Here the CDR3 DNA reads TGTGCCAGCAGCTTAACTACAGGGAACACCGGGGAGCTGTTTTTT.

In its sample, this clonotype was seen many times. V is TRBV5-1 and J is TRBJ2-5; TRBD2 agrees at 9 bases. In germline, CDR1 is SGHRS, CDR2 YFSETQ. There are 16 residues in the CDR3. Trimming removed 0 bases from V and 2 bases from J; junction bases left unmatched: 5. The CDR3 bases are TGCGCCAGCAGCTTGGAACCAGCGGGGGGACAAGAGACCCAGTACTTC. It translates to CASSLEPAGGQETQYF.

This clonotype was observed a handful of times. The genes are TRBV20-1 and TRBJ1-1; D is undetermined. Trimming took off 4 bases at V and 5 bases at J, with 8 bases between the two ends. Germline V lookup: CDR1 DFQATT, CDR2 SNEGSKA (reference sequence). CDR3 length equals 11 residues. This CDR3 reads CSAKALTEAFF. CDR3 DNA: TGCAGTGCTAAGGCGTTGACTGAAGCTTTCTTT.

This clonotype was observed at least ten times. The rearrangement links TRBV20-1 to TRBJ1-5; possible D gene TRBD1, 6 bases. The CDR3 runs to 16 residues. V was shortened by 3 bases and J by 0 bases, with 15 bases between the two germline ends. In germline, CDR1 is DFQATT, CDR2 SNEGSKA (reference sequence). The CDR3 spells CSARGSGHSSNQPQHF. CDR3 sequence (DNA): TGCAGTGCTAGGGGATCGGGACACTCTAGCAATCAGCCCCAGCATTTT.

The chain couples TRBV20-1 to TRBJ2-1; 9 bases are shared with TRBD2. The CDR3 runs 15 residues. Germline V gene sequence: CDR1 DFQATT, CDR2 SNEGSKA (reference sequence). V gave up 0 bases and J gave up 4 bases; unmatched junction bases: 4. This CDR3 is CSARDSGGLYNEQFF. The CDR3, as DNA: TGCAGTGCTAGAGATAGCGGGGGATTATACAATGAGCAGTTCTTC.

The CDR3 DNA follows: TGCAGTGCCCAGGGACTAGTTAACGGGGAGCTGTTTTTT. It is translated as CSAQGLVNGELFF. The chain carries TRBV20-1 and TRBJ2-2; 8 nucleotides align to TRBD2. The V segment lost 6 bases and the J segment 7 bases; nucleotides outside the gene matches: 7. This CDR3 region has 13 residues. CDR1 and CDR2 (germline): DFQATT, SNEGSKA (reference sequence).

This clonotype has just a few counts. The chain recombines TRBV2 with TRBJ2-1; possibly TRBD2 for D (6 bases). This CDR3 spans 12 amino acids. Per germline, CDR1 SNHLY and CDR2 FYNNEI. With 9 bases removed from V and 8 bases from J, the gap between germline ends came to 14 bases. The CDR3 coding sequence is TGTGCCAGTTCCGTAGGGGAGGATGAGCAGTTCTTC. Protein sequence: CASSVGEDEQFF.

This clonotype was picked up a small number of times. CDR3 sequence: CASSTRRDGGNTIYF. Written as DNA, the CDR3 is TGCGCCAGCAGCACCCGGCGGGACGGCGGAAACACCATATATTTT. The chain joins TRBV4-3 to TRBJ1-3, with TRBD1 as a possible D gene (5 bases). V was trimmed by 5 bases and J by 4 bases, leaving 15 bases between them. Germline V gene data show CDR1 as LGHNA and CDR2 as YSLEER. The CDR3 has 15 amino acids.

The gene calls are TRBV28 and TRBJ2-7; possible D gene TRBD1, 6 bases. CDR1 is MDHEN, CDR2 SYDVKM, per germline. The CDR3 is made up of 14 amino acids. Trimming stripped 8 bases from V and 3 bases from J, with 17 bases between. CDR3 protein: CASCSPGQSYEQYV. The CDR3 DNA sequence: TGTGCCAGCTGTTCCCCGGGACAAAGCTACGAGCAGTACGTC.

V usage is TRBV10-3 and J usage is TRBJ2-7; D remains unclear. Looked up from germline, CDR1 is ENHRY and CDR2 is SYGVKD. With 2 bases removed from V and 5 bases from J, the gap between germline ends came to 10 bases. CDR3 length: 13 amino acids. The CDR3 protein is CAISENQDHEQYF. The CDR3 bases are TGTGCCATCAGTGAGAATCAAGACCACGAGCAGTACTTC.

V gene TRBV10-3 combines with J gene TRBJ2-7; TRBD2 is a possible D gene (6 bases). V lost 7 bases and J 3 bases, leaving 10 bases between the germline ends. There are 12 residues in the CDR3. Germline assignment: CDR1 ENHRY and CDR2 SYGVKD. CDR3 coding DNA: TGTGCCATCATGGCGGGGAGCTACGAGCAGTACGTC. Its translation is CAIMAGSYEQYV.

Only a few counts were recorded for this clonotype. V and J are TRBV7-3 and TRBJ1-1; D not resolved. CDR3 length: 13 residues. Trimming removed 6 bases at V and 2 bases at J, with 10 bases between. Per germline, CDR1 SGHTA and CDR2 FQGTGA. The chain's CDR3 is CASRGQINTEAFF. CDR3 DNA: TGTGCCAGCAGAGGGCAAATTAACACTGAAGCTTTCTTT. The full variable domain, in which reference TRBV7-3 and TRBJ1-1 provide the parts outside the CDR3, is GAGVSQTPSNKVTEKGKYVELRCDPISGHTALYWYRQSLGQGPEFLIYFQGTGAADDSGLPNDRFFAVRPEGSVSTLKIQRTERGDSAVYLCASRGQINTEAFFGQGTRLTVV.

The V gene is TRBV5-4, the J gene TRBJ2-1; no definite D call. This CDR3 is 13 amino acids long. V was pared by 3 bases and J by 5 bases, with 9 bases between. CDR1 and CDR2 (germline): SGHNT, YYREEE (reference sequence). The CDR3 DNA reads as TGTGCCAGCAGCTCGCTAGGTAACAATGAGCAGTTCTTC. Translation: CASSSLGNNEQFF.

This sequence joins TRBV7-9 and TRBJ2-3; D gene ambiguous. Germline loops: CDR1 SEHNR, CDR2 FQNEAQ (reference sequence). The ends were cut back, 2 bases at V and 15 bases at J, with 15 bases in the middle. The CDR3 is 12 residues long. The CDR3 protein is CASSLTVGEAYF. The CDR3 DNA is TGTGCCAGCAGCTTAACCGTCGGAGAGGCATATTTT.